These 8 T cell receptor beta chains were sequenced from one sample in a study of CD8 T cells in ankylosing spondylitis. No antigen is known for these receptors. A single record per CDR3 protein comes from TCRdb applying MiXCR to the 5' RACE reads. Altogether approximately 220,000 distinct CDR3 sequences are present, around 17% being singletons, with the ten largest covering approximately 42%. Study observations and caveats: Blood from ankylosing spondylitis patients appeared to carry a characteristic roughly 8-variant TCR beta motif.

Sequenced input: blood, either unsorted or a sorted T cell fraction (not recorded which). These TCRs come from a male donor with ankylosing spondylitis.

The chain joins TRBV2 to TRBJ2-1; 8 bases line up with TRBD1. The CDR3 length is 14 residues. Looked up from germline, CDR1 is SNHLY and CDR2 is FYNNEI. Unmatched junction bases numbered 10, after V lost 7 bases and J lost 8 bases. In DNA form, the CDR3 reads TGTGCCAGCACTTCGAGACAGGGGTGGCATGAGCAGTTCTTC. It translates to CASTSRQGWHEQFF.

CDR3 bases: TGTGCCAGCAGCTTAAATGGGGGGGTAGACACTGAAGCTTTCTTT. As protein: CASSLNGGVDTEAFF. The chain recombines TRBV7-3 with TRBJ1-1, with D tentatively TRBD1 (5 bases). V dropped 1 base and J dropped 3 bases, with 12 bases sitting between them. The CDR3 is made up of 15 amino acids. CDR1 is SGHTA and CDR2 is FQGTGA in the germline V gene. Full variable domain (outside the CDR3, taken from reference TRBV7-3 and TRBJ1-1): GAGVSQTPSNKVTEKGKYVELRCDPISGHTALYWYRQSLGQGPEFLIYFQGTGAADDSGLPNDRFFAVRPEGSVSTLKIQRTERGDSAVYLCASSLNGGVDTEAFFGQGTRLTVV.

In its sample, this clonotype was seen a few times. V gene TRBV20-1 combines with J gene TRBJ1-4; 8 nucleotides match TRBD1. V was clipped by 4 bases and J by 5 bases; unmatched bases: 9. CDR1 is DFQATT and CDR2 is SNEGSKA in the germline V gene (reference sequence). This CDR3 has 15 residues. DNA of the CDR3: TGCAGTGCTACTAGTCCGCGGACAGGGAATGAAAAACTGTTTTTT. Translation: CSATSPRTGNEKLFF.

This clonotype was observed a handful of times. The V and J genes are TRBV9 and TRBJ2-7; 7 bases line up with TRBD1. J was trimmed by 0 bases and V by 2 bases; bases with no gene match: 2. Germline lookup yields CDR1 SGDLS and CDR2 YYNGEE. The CDR3 runs to 14 residues. CDR3 sequence (DNA): TGTGCCAGCAGCGTGGGGGACAGCTCCTACGAGCAGTACTTC. It yields the protein CASSVGDSSYEQYF.

Many counts were recorded for this clonotype. This chain links TRBV29-1 with TRBJ1-1; D is undetermined. The CDR3 runs 12 residues. V was cut by 4 bases and J by 2 bases, with 8 bases left in between. In germline, CDR1 is SQVTM, CDR2 ANQGSEA. For the CDR3, the DNA is TGCAGCGTTGTAAGGGAAAACACTGAAGCTTTCTTT. The encoded protein is CSVVRENTEAFF.

This clonotype has more than one count but fewer than ten. V and J are TRBV12-3 or TRBV12-4 and TRBJ2-2; a weak D match, TRBD2 (5 bases). The CDR3 has 18 residues. V lost 5 bases and J 3 bases, leaving 22 bases between the germline ends. The CDR3, as DNA: TGTGCCAGCAGTCCGACTCCCAAGGACTCGCCCTACACCGGGGAGCTGTTTTTT. It codes for CASSPTPKDSPYTGELFF.

The gene calls are TRBV11-2 and TRBJ2-7, with 9 positions matching TRBD2. This CDR3 has 18 amino acids. The trim removed 0 bases at V and 4 bases at J, leaving 13 bases unmatched. Germline CDR1 and CDR2: SGHAT and FQNNGV. CDR3 sequence reads: CASSLDWPRREGPYEQYF. CDR3 nucleotides: TGTGCCAGCAGCTTAGACTGGCCTCGGCGGGAGGGCCCATACGAGCAGTACTTC.

This clonotype was recorded a few times. The chain joins TRBV29-1 to TRBJ1-1; perhaps TRBD1 as D (6 bases). Germline loops: CDR1 SQVTM, CDR2 ANQGSEA. The CDR3 has 15 amino acids. The V end was cut by 5 bases, the J end by 1 base, with 17 bases between. The CDR3 nucleotides read TGCAGCGTTCAAGGGGGGTCTAGTACGAACACTGAAGCTTTCTTT. Protein product: CSVQGGSSTNTEAFF. Full variable domain (outside the CDR3, taken from reference TRBV29-1 and TRBJ1-1): SAVISQKPSRDICQRGTSLTIQCQVDSQVTMMFWYRQQPGQSLTLIATANQGSEATYESGFVIDKFPISRPNLTFSTLTVSNMSPEDSSIYLCSVQGGSSTNTEAFFGQGTRLTVV.